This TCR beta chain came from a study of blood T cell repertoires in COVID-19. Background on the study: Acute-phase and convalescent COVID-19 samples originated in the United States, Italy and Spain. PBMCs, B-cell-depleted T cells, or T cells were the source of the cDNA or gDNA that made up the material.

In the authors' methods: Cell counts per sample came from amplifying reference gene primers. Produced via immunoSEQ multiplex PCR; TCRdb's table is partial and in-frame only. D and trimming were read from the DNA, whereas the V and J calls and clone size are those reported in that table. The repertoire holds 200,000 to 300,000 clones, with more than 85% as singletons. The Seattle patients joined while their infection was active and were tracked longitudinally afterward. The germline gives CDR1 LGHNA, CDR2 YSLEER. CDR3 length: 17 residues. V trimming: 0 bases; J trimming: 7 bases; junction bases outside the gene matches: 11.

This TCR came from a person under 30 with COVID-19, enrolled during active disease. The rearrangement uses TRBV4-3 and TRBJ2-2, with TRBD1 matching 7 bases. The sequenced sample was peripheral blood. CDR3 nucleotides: TGCGCCAGCAGCCAAGATCACCGAACAGGGGATCACGGGGAGCTGTTTTTT. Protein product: CASSQDHRTGDHGELFF.